This paragraph reports one T cell receptor beta chain. A few counts support this clonotype. No antigen is known for it. Nothing much larger sits one base from this clone, and base qualities are not available. The sample is drawn from a study of CD8 T cells in Susac syndrome (dated by TCRdb to between 2018 and 2020). Context from the whole study: Among the sequenced Susac syndrome patients, 5 or 6 had clinically active disease and roughly eight were in clinical remission. At the time of blood withdrawal, Susac syndrome patients were either therapy-naive, taking corticosteroids (with some also receiving IVIg), or on IVIg alone. Repertoire sequencing was used to test whether CD8+ T cell activation and differentiation in Susac syndrome was antigen driven.

The CDR3 sequence holds 13 residues, the cysteine and phenylalanine included. Only CDR3 DNA is held: 39 bases, read in frame from base 1. Per the germline V gene, MNHNS is the CDR1 and SASEGT is the CDR2. V is pared back by 1 base and J by 8 bases, with 9 bases lying between the germline termini. On the study overall, not on this receptor specifically: The study acknowledged that relatively few individuals were included in the TCR sequencing and HLA analysis. In the CD4+ T cell repertoire of Susac syndrome patients, clonal expansion was not detected.

RNA was extracted using the RNeasy kit, and roughly 0.5 to 1 ug of the RNA was reverse transcribed with random hexamers. TCR beta CDR3 regions were amplified with the immunoSEQ multiplex PCR assay covering 54 Vbeta and 13 Jbeta segments. PCR amplification bias was corrected by using a synthetic template baseline for primer optimization and computational correction. The paper's processing steps were these. Only productive sequences were kept, with reads annotated to V, D and J genes according to IMGT and analyzed in immunoSEQ Analyzer. Clonality was computed as one minus Shannon entropy normalized by log2 of the number of productive unique sequences. Public and private clones were assessed among the 100 most prevalent clones of each patient and control. Clones were defined as Susac-specific if absent from the healthy and MS cohorts, from around 1,000 published viral clones and from other ImmuneACCESS disease sequences. Using fastp trimming at Q25 and MiXCR clonotype assembly, TCRdb reanalyzed the public sequencing data and kept in-frame beta chains. Under each unique CDR3 protein, matching rows form one entry showing the most common genes and DNA. For this entry, the V and J calls and clone size follow TCRdb and not the study's own pipeline. Within this sample are some 200,000 distinct CDR3 sequences, with 91% of them counted one time only. The top ten clonotypes cover over 0.075% of the sample.

Peripheral blood CD8+ and CD4+ T cells from healthy donors, Susac syndrome patients and multiple sclerosis patients were profiled by high-throughput TCR beta sequencing. The Susac syndrome patients fulfilled recently defined diagnostic criteria for either definite or probable disease. Bulk CD8+ and CD4+ T cells were purified by magnetic negative isolation, while CD8+ TEMRA cells were enriched using FACS. Blood was drawn into EDTA tubes, processed within 24 hours, and PBMCs were isolated by density gradient centrifugation. PBMCs intended for TCR sequencing were cryopreserved in liquid nitrogen and were subsequently thawed in a 37 degrees C water bath. A purity of at least 90% was achieved for sorted or isolated CD4+, CD8+ and CD8+ TEMRA cells.

Recombination connected TRBV6-1 to TRBJ2-1, with TRBD1 as a weak D call on 5 bases. Sequenced: CD4+ T cells from PBMCs. This TCR derives from a human donor with Susac syndrome. The CDR3 in this case is CASSEEGRDEQFF. The sequence in DNA is TGTGCCAGCAGTGAAGAAGGCAGGGATGAGCAGTTCTTC.